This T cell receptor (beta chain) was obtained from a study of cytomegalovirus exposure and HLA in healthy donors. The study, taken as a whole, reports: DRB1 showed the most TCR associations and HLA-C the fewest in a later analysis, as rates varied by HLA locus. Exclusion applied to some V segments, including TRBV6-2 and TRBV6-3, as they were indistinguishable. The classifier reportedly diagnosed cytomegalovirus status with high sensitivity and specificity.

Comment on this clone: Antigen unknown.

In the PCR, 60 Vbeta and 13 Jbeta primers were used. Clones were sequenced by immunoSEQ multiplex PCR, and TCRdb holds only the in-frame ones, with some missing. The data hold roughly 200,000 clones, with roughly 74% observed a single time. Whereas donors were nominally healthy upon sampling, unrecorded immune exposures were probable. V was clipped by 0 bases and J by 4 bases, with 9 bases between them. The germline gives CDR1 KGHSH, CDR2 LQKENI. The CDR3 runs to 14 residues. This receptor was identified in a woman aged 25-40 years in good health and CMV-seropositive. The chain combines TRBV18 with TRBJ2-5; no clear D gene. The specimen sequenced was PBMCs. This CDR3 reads CASSPPELVETQYF. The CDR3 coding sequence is TGTGCCAGCTCACCACCCGAACTGGTAGAGACCCAGTACTTC.